This T cell receptor (beta chain) was retrieved from a study of cytomegalovirus exposure and HLA in healthy donors. Findings and caveats of the study: Among TCR beta chains, those listed as cytomegalovirus-associated numbered around 160. In a later analysis, first-cohort TCR clusters were found to tend to co-occur in the approximately 120 validation repertoires. Rarity characterized most TCR sequences, yet some public TCRs appeared in many donors.

The sample holds one count of this clone. Its target is not known. CDR1 MNHEY and CDR2 SMNVEV come from the germline V gene (reference sequence). The CDR3 totals 16 residues. Trimming at V came to 6 bases and at J to 2 bases, leaving 9 bases not matched to a gene. Method: immunoSEQ multiplex PCR; TCRdb's copy keeps in-frame clones and lacks some. The sample contains about 65,000 clones, just over 90% of which appear only once. Donors were drawn from the approximately 110-subject validation cohort, separate from the approximately 640-subject first cohort. Sample: PBMCs. The clonotype comes from a woman between 18 and 30 years old in good health and CMV-seronegative. This chain uses TRBV27 with TRBJ1-1, with 10 bases aligning to TRBD1. The CDR3 DNA sequence: TGTGCCAGCAGCCCTCTAGGGACAGGGGTTAACACTGAAGCTTTCTTT. Protein product: CASSPLGTGVNTEAFF.